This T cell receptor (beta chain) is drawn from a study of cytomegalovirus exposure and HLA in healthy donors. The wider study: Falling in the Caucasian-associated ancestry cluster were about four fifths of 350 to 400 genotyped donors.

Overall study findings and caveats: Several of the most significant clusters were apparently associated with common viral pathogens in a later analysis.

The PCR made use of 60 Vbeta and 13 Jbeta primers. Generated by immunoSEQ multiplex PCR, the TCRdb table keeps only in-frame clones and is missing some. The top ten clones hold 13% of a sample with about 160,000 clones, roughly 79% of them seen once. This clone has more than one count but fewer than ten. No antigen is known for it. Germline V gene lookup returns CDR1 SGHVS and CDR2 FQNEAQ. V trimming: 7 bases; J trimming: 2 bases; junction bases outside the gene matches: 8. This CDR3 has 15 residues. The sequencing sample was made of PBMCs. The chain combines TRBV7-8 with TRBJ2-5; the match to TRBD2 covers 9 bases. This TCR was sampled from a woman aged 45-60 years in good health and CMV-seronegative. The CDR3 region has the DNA TGTGCCAGCAAAACTGGCGGGGGGGTACAAGAGACCCAGTACTTC. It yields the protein CASKTGGGVQETQYF. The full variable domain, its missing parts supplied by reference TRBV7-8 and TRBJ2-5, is GAGVSQSPRYKVAKRGQDVALRCDPISGHVSLFWYQQALGQGPEFLTYFQNEAQLDKSGLPSDRFFAERPEGSVSTLKIQRTQQEDSAVYLCASKTGGGVQETQYFGPGTRLLVL.